The entry that follows covers one T cell receptor beta chain sequence. Between the trimmed V and J ends, which lost 7 bases and 1 base, there was a span of 13 bases. This CDR3 has 14 residues. Germline values: CDR1 MNHNY, CDR2 SVGAGI (reference sequence). The template was RNA from unsorted bulk tissue. These data belong to a study of tumor and adjacent non-tumor tissue in lung cancer. The library came from three nested PCR rounds adapted from ARM-PCR protocols. Using its own MiXCR run on the multiplex PCR reads, TCRdb lists one record per CDR3 protein. The sample has about 75,000 distinct CDR3 sequences, around 74% seen once.

Sequencing was done on a sample of lung tumor tissue. The sequence was collected from a woman aged 45-60 years with non-small cell lung cancer. V usage is TRBV6-6 and J usage is TRBJ1-2; the D gene is possibly TRBD1 (5 bases). The CDR3 protein is CASIPVTVNYGYTF. CDR3 sequence (DNA): TGTGCCAGCATCCCTGTGACAGTTAACTATGGCTACACCTTC.